What follows are 8 T cell receptor beta chains derived from one specimen sequenced in a study of monozygotic twins with inflammatory bowel disease. Following a re-call of the 5' RACE reads, TCRdb has one entry per CDR3 protein and lacks DNA. Its table records fewer than 550,000 distinct CDR3 sequences. Sequencing used blood. These receptors were obtained from a human donor with ulcerative colitis or Crohn's disease, or a healthy co-twin of an affected twin (not recorded which).

The chain links TRBV12-3 or TRBV12-4 to TRBJ1-2. The CDR3 spans 15 residues. The CDR3 is CASSLAPQTTYGYTF.

The rearrangement links TRBV7-2 to TRBJ2-7; TCRdb calls TRBD1, which cannot be checked without DNA. Germline loops: CDR1 SGHTA, CDR2 FQGNSA. The CDR3 runs to 14 residues. This CDR3 reads CASRSGGTSYEQYF.

The chain recombines TRBV12-3 or TRBV12-4 with TRBJ2-2; TCRdb selects TRBD2, and the lack of DNA leaves this call unchecked. This CDR3 has 16 residues. The CDR3 spells CASSPGLASSTGELFF.

The J gene is TRBJ2-1, the V gene TRBV10-3; there is no DNA to check the TCRdb D call of TRBD2. Germline V CDR1 and CDR2: ENHRY, SYGVKD. This CDR3 is built from 12 residues. The CDR3 loop reads CAISFSGNEQFF.

CDR3 amino acids: CASSRDFESTDTQYF. The V and J genes are TRBV6-4 and TRBJ2-3. CDR1 MRHNA and CDR2 SNTAGT come from the germline V gene. This CDR3 region has 15 residues.

The chain is built from TRBV7-2 and TRBJ1-5. Germline CDR1 reads SGHTA; CDR2 reads FQGNSA. This CDR3 contains 12 residues. CDR3 protein: CASSLALQPQHF.

The J gene is TRBJ2-3, the V gene TRBV20-1; TCRdb indicates TRBD1, and absent DNA this call remains unverified. The CDR3 sequence is 11 residues long. Germline values: CDR1 DFQATT, CDR2 SNEGSKA (reference sequence). The CDR3 here is CSANRGFTQYF.

The gene calls are TRBV3-1 and TRBJ1-1. In germline, CDR1 is LGHDT, CDR2 YNNKEL (reference sequence). The CDR3 has 14 amino acids. The chain's CDR3 is CASSQELRGTEAFF.